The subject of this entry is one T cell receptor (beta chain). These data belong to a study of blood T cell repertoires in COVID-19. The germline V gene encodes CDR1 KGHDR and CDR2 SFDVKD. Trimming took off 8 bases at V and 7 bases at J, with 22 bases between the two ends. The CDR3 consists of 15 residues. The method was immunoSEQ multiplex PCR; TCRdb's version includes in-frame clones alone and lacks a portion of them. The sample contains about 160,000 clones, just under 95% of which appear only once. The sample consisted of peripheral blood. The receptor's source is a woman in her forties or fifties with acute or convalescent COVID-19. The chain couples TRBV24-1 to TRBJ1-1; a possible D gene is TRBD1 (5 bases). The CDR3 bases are TGTGCCACCATAGTAGAAGGGACTCCCAAAGGTGAAGCTTTCTTT. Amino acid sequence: CATIVEGTPKGEAFF.